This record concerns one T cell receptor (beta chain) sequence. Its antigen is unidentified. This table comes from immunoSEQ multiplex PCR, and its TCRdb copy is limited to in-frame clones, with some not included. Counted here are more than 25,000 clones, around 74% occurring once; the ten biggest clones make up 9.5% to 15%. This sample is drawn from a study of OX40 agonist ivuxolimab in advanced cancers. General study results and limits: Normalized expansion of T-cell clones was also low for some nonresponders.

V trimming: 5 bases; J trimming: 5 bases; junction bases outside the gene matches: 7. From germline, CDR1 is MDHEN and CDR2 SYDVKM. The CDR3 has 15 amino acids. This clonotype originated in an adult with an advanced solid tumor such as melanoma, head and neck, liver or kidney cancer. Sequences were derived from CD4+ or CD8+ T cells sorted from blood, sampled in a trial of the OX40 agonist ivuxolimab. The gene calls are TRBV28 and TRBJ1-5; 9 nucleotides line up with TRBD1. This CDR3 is CASSGRTGVHQPQHF. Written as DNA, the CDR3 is TGTGCCAGCAGTGGTAGGACAGGGGTCCATCAGCCCCAGCATTTT.